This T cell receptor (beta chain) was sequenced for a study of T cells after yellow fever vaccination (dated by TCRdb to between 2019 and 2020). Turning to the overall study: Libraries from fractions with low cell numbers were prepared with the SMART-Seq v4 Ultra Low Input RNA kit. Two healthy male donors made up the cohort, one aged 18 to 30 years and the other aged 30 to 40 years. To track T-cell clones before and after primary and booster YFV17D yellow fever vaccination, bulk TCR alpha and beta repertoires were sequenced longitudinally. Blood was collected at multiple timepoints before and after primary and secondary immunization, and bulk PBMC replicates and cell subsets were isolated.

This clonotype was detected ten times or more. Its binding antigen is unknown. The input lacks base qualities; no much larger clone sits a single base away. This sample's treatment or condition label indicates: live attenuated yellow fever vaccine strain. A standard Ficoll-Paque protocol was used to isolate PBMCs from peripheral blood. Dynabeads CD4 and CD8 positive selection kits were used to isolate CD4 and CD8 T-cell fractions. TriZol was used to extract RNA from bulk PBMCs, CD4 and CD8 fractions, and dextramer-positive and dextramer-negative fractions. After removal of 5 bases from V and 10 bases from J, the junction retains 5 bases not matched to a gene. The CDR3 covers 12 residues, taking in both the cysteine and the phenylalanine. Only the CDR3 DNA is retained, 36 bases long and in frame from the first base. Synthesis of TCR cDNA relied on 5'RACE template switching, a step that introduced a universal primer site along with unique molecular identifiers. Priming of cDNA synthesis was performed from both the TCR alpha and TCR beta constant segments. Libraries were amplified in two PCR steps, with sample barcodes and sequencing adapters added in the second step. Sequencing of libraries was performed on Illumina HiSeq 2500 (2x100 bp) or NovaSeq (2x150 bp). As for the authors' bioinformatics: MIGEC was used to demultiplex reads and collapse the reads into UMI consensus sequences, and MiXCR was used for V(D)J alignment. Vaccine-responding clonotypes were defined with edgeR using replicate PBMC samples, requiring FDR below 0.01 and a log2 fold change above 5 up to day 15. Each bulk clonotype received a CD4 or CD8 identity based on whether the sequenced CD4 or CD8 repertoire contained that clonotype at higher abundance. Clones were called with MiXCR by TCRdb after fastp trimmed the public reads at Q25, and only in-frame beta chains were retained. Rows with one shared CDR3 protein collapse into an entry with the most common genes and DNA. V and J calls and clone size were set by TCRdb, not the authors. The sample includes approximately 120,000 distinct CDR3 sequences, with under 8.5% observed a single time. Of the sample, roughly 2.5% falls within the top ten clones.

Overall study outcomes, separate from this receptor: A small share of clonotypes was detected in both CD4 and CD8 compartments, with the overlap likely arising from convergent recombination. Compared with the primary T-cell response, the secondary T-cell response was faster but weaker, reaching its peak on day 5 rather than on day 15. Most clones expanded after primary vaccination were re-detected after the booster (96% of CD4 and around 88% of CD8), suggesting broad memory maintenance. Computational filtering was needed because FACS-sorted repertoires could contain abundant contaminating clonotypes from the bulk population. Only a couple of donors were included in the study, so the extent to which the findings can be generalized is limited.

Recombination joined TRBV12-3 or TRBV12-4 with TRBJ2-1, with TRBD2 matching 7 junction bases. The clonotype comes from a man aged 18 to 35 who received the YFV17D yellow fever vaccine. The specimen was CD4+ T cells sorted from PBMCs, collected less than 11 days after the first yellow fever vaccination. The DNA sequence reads TGTGCCAGCAGTGGCGAGGGAGGGGAGCAGTTCTTC. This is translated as CASSGEGGEQFF.